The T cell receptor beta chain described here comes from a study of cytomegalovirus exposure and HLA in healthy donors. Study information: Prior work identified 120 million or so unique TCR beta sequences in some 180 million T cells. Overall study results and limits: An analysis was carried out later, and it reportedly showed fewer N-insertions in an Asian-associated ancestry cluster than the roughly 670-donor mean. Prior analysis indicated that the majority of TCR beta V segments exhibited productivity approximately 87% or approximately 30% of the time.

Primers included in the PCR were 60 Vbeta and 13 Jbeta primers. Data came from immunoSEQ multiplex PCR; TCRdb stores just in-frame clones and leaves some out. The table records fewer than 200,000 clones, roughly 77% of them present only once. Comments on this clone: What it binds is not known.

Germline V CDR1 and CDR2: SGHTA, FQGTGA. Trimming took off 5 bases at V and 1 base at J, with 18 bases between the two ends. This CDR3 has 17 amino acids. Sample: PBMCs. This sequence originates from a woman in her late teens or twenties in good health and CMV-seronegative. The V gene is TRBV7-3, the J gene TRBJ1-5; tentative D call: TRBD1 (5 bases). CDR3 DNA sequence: TGTGCCAGCAGCGTCGGCTGTCCAGGGTACAGCAATCAGCCCCAGCATTTT. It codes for CASSVGCPGYSNQPQHF.